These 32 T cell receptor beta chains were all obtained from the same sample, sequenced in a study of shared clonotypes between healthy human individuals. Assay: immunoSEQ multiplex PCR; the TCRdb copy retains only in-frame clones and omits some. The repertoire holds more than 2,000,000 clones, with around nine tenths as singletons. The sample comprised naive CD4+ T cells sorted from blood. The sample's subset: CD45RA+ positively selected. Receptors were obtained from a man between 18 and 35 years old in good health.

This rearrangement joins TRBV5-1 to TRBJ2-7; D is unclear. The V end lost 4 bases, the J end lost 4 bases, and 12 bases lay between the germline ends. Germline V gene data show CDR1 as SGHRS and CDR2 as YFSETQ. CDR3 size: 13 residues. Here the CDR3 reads CASSPPSLYEQYF. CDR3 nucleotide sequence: TGCGCCAGCAGCCCACCCTCCTTATACGAGCAGTACTTC.

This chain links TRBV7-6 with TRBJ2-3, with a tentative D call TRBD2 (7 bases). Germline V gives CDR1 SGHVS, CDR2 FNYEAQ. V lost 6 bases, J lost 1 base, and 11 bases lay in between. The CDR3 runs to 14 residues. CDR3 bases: TGTGCCAGCAGAAGGGGGGGTGGCACAGATACGCAGTATTTT. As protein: CASRRGGGTDTQYF.

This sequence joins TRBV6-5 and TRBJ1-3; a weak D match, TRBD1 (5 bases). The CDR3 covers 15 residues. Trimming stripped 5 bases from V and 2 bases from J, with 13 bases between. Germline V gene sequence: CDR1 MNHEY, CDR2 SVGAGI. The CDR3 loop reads CASSRLGAAGNTIYF. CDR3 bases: TGTGCCAGCAGTCGATTAGGGGCGGCTGGAAACACCATATATTTT.

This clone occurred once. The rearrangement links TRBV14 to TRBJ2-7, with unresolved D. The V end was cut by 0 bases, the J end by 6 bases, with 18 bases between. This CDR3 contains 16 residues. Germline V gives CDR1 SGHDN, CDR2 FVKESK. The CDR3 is CASSQDGYLPTGEQYF. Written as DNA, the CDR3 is TGTGCCAGCAGCCAAGATGGGTACCTCCCGACCGGCGAGCAGTACTTC.

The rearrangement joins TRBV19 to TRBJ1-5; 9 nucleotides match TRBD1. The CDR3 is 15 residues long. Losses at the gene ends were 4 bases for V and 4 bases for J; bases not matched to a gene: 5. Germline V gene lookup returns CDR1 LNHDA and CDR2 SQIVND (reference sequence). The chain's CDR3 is CASSTGTGRNQPQHF. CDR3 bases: TGTGCCAGTAGTACGGGGACAGGGAGGAATCAGCCCCAGCATTTT.

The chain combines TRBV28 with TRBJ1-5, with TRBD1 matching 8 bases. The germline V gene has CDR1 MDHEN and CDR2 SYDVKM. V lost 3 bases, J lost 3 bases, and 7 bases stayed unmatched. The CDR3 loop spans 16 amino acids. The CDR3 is CASSLGGRGLNQPQHF. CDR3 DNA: TGTGCCAGCAGTTTGGGGGGCAGGGGGCTCAATCAGCCCCAGCATTTT.

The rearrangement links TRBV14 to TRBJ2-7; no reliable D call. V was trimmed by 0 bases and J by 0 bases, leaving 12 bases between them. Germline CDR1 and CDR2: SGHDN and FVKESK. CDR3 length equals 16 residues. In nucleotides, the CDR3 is TGTGCCAGCAGCCAAGATTATTTTTCGAGCTCCTACGAGCAGTACTTC. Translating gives CASSQDYFSSSYEQYF.

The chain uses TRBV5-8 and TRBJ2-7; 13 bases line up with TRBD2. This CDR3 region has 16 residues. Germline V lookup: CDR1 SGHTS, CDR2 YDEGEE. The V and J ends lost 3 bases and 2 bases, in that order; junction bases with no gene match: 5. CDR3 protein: CASSSGLAGITYEQYF. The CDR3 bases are TGTGCCAGCAGCTCGGGACTAGCGGGGATTACCTACGAGCAGTACTTC.

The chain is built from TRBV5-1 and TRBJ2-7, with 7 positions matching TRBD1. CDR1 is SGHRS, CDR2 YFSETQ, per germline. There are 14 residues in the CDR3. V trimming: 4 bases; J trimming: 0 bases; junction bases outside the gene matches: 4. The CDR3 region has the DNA TGCGCCAGCAGCCACGGGACAGTCTCCTACGAGCAGTACTTC. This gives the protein CASSHGTVSYEQYF.

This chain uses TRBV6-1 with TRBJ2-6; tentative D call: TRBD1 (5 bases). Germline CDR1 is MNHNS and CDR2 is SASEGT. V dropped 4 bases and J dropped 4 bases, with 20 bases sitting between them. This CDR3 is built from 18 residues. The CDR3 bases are TGTGCCAGCAGTGCCCCTCTAGGCAGGGTTCCCGGGGCCAACGTCCTGACTTTC. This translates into CASSAPLGRVPGANVLTF.

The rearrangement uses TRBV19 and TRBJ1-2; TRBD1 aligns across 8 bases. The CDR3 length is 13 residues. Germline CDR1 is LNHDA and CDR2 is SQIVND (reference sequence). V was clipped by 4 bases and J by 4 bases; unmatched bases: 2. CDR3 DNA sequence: TGTGCCAGTAGTACGGGACAGGCCTATGGCTACACCTTC. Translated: CASSTGQAYGYTF.

The CDR3 reads CASSLGKAYNSPLHF. CDR3 sequence (DNA): TGTGCCAGCAGCTTAGGGAAAGCCTATAATTCACCCCTCCACTTT. The chain couples TRBV7-2 to TRBJ1-6, with D uncertain. With 1 base removed from V and 2 bases from J, the gap between germline ends came to 6 bases. CDR3 length: 15 amino acids. The V gene's germline CDR1 is SGHTA and CDR2 FQGNSA.

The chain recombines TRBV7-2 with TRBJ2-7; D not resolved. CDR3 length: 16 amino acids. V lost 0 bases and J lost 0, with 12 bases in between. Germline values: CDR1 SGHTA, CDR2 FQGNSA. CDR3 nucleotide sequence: TGTGCCAGCAGCTTAGCTGAAAGACGGACCTCCTACGAGCAGTACTTC. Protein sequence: CASSLAERRTSYEQYF. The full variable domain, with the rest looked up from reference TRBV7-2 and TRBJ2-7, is GAGVSQSPSNKVTEKGKDVELRCDPISGHTALYWYRQSLGQGLEFLIYFQGNSAPDKSGLPSDRFSAERTGGSVSTLTIQRTQQEDSAVYLCASSLAERRTSYEQYFGPGTRLTVT.

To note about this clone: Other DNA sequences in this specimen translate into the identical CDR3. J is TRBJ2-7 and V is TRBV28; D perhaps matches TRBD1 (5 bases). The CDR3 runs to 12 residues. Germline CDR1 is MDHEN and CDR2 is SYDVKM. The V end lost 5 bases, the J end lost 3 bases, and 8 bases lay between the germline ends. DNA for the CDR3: TGTGCCAGCAGTCTTAGGGGCTACGAGCAGTACTTC. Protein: CASSLRGYEQYF. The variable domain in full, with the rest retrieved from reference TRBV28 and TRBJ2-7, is DVKVTQSSRYLVKRTGEKVFLECVQDMDHENMFWYRQDPGLGLRLIYFSYDVKMKEKGDIPEGYSVSREKKERFSLILESASTNQTSMYLCASSLRGYEQYFGPGTRLTVT.

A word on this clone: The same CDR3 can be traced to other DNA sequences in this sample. The CDR3 loop is CASSLGGGNQPQHF. Here the CDR3 DNA reads TGTGCCAGCAGTTTGGGGGGTGGCAATCAGCCCCAGCATTTT. The V call is TRBV28, the J call TRBJ1-5; weak D call: TRBD1 (5 bases). Germline CDR1 reads MDHEN; CDR2 reads SYDVKM. This CDR3 is built from 14 residues. With 3 bases removed from V and 2 bases from J, the gap between germline ends came to 8 bases.

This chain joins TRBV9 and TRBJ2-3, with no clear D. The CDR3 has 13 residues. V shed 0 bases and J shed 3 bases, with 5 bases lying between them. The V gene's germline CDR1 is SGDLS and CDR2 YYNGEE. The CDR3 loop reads CASSVDQTDTQYF. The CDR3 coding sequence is TGTGCCAGCAGCGTAGATCAGACAGATACGCAGTATTTT.

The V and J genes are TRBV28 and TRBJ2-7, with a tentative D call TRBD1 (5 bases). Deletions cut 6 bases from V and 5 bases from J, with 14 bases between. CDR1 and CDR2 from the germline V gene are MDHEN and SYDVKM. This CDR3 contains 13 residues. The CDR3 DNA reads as TGTGCCAGCAGGCGGACAACGTGGGACGAGCAGTACTTC. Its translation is CASRRTTWDEQYF.

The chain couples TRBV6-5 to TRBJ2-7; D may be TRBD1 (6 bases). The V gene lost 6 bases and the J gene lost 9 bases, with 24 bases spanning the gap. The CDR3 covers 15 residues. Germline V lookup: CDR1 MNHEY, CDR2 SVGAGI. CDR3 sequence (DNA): TGTGCCAGCAGAACTACCGGGACAACCTATGAAGGGCAGTACTTC. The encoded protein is CASRTTGTTYEGQYF.

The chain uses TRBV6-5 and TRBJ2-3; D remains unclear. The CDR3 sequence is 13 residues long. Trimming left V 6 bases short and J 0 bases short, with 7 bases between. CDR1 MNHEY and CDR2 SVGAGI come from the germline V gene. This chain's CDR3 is CASSDPSTDTQYF. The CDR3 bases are TGTGCCAGCAGCGACCCTAGCACAGATACGCAGTATTTT.

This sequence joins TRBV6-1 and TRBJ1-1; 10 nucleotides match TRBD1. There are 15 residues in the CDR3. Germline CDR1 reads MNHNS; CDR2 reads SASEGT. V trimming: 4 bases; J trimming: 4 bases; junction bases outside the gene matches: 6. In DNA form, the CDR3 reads TGTGCCAGCAGTGCTAGACAGGGGGCGACCACTGAAGCTTTCTTT. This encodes CASSARQGATTEAFF.

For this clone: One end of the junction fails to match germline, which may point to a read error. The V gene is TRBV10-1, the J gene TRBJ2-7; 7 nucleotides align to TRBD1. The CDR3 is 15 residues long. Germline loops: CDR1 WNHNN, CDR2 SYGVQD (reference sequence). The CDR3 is CASSDSYRGSDEQYF. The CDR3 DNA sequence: TGCGCCAGCAGTGACTCATACAGGGGCTCCGACGAGCAGTACTTC.

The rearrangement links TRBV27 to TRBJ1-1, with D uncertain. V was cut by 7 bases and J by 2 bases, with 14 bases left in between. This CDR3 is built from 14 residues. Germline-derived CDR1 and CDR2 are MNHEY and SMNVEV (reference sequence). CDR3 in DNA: TGTGCCAGCAACCGACAAGCTGCTAACACTGAAGCTTTCTTT. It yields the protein CASNRQAANTEAFF.

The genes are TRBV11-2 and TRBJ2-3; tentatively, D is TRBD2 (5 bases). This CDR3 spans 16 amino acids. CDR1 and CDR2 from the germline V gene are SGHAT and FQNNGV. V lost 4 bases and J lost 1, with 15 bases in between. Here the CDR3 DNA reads TGTGCCAGCAGCTCTGTGGGTTGGCGGGGCACAGATACGCAGTATTTT. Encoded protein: CASSSVGWRGTDTQYF.

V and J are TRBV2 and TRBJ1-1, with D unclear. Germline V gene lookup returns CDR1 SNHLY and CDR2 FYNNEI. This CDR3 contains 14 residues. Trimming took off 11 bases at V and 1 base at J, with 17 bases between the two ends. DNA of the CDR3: TGTGCCTGCCAGCCCTCTGGCAGGAACACTGAAGCTTTCTTT. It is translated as CACQPSGRNTEAFF. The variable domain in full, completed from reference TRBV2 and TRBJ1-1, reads EPEVTQTPSHQVTQMGQEVILRCVPISNHLYFYWYRQILGQKVEFLVSFYNNEISEKSEIFDDQFSVERPDGSNFTLKIRSTKLEDSAMYFCACQPSGRNTEAFFGQGTRLTVV.

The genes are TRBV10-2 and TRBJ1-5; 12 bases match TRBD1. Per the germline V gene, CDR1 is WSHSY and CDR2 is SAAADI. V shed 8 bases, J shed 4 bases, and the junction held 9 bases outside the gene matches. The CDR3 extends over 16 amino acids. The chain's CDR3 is CASGKGTGGPNQPQHF. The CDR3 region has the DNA TGCGCCAGCGGGAAGGGGACAGGGGGCCCGAATCAGCCCCAGCATTTT.

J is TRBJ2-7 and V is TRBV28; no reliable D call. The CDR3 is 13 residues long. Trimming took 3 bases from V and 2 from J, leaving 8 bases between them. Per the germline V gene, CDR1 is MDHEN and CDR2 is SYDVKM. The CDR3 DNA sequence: TGTGCCAGCAGTTTCTACGGTACCTACGAGCAGTACTTC. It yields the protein CASSFYGTYEQYF. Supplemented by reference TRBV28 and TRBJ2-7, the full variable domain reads DVKVTQSSRYLVKRTGEKVFLECVQDMDHENMFWYRQDPGLGLRLIYFSYDVKMKEKGDIPEGYSVSREKKERFSLILESASTNQTSMYLCASSFYGTYEQYFGPGTRLTVT.

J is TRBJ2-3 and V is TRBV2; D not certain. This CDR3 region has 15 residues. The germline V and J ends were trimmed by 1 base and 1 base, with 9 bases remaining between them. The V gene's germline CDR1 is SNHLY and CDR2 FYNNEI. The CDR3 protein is CASSEVMYRTDTQYF. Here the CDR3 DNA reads TGTGCCAGCAGTGAAGTCATGTACCGCACAGATACGCAGTATTTT.

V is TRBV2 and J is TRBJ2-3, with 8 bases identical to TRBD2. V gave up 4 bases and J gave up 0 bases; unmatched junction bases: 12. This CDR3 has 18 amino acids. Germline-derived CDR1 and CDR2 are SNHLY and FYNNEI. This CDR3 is CASSGGLAGDTSTDTQYF. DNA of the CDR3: TGTGCCAGCAGTGGCGGGCTAGCGGGCGACACTAGCACAGATACGCAGTATTTT.

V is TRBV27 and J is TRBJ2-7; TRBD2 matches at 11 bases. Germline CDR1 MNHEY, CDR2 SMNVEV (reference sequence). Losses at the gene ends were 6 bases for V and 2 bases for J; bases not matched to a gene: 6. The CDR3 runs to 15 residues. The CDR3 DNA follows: TGTGCCAGCAGGCCCGGGACTAGCGGTACCTACGAGCAGTACTTC. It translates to CASRPGTSGTYEQYF.

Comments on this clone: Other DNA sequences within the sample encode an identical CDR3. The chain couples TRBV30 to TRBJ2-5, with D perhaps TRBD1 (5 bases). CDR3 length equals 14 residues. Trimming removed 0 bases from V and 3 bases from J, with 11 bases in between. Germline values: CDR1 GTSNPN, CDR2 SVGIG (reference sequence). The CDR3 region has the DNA TGTGCCTGGAGTGTAGGGCAGGGCAAAGAGACCCAGTACTTC. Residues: CAWSVGQGKETQYF.

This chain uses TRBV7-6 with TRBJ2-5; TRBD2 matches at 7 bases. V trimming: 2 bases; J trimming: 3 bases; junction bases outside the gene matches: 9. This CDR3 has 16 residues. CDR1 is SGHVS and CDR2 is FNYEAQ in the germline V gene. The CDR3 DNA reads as TGTGCCAGCAGCTTAAAACCGGGACTACCGAAAGAGACCCAGTACTTC. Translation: CASSLKPGLPKETQYF.

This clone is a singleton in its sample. The CDR3 loop is CASSPGTGAHTDTQYF. In nucleotides, the CDR3 is TGTGCCAGCTCCCCGGGGACAGGGGCGCACACAGATACGCAGTATTTT. This chain connects TRBV6-4 to TRBJ2-3; 10 bases map to TRBD1. Germline V gene sequence: CDR1 MRHNA, CDR2 SNTAGT. The CDR3 spans 16 residues. Trimming removed 8 bases from V and 2 bases from J; junction bases left unmatched: 10.